This T cell receptor beta chain was found in a study of T cell repertoires in cytomegalovirus infection. From the reads, TCRdb called clonotypes with MiXCR, one entry per CDR3 protein. Here the sample spans hundreds of thousands of distinct CDR3 sequences, approximately 32% being singletons. A few counts support this clonotype. Its antigen remains unidentified. Trimming removed 0 bases from V and 1 base from J, with 10 bases in between. Germline values: CDR1 MNHEY, CDR2 SMNVEV (reference sequence). The CDR3 length is 16 residues. The receptor comes from a human donor in good health (CMV status not recorded). Some clones in this sample may be carry-over from other donors' samples. The sample in question was cultured CD8+ T cells from PBMCs, obtained from culture after CMV antigen stimulation. This sequence joins TRBV27 and TRBJ1-5, with D uncertain. The CDR3 sequence: CASSLSLGMSNQPQHF. CDR3 in DNA: TGTGCCAGCAGTTTATCATTGGGGATGAGCAATCAGCCCCAGCATTTT.